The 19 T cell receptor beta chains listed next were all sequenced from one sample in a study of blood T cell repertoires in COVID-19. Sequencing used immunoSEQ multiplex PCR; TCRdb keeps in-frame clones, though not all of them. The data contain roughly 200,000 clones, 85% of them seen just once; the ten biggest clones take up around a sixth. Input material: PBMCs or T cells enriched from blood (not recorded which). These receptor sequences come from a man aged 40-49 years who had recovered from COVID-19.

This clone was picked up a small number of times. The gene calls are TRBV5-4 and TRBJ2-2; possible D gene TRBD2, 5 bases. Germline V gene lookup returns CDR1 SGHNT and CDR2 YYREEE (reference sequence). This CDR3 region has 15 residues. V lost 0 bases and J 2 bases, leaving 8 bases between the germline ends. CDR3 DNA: TGTGCCAGCAGCTTGGTCGGACTCAACACCGGGGAGCTGTTTTTT. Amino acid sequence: CASSLVGLNTGELFF.

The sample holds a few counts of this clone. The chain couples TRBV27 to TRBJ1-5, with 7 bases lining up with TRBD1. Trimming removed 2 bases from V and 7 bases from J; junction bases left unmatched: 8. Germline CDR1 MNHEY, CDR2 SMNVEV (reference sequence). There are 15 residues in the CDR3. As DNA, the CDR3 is TGTGCCAGCAGTTTAAAGGCGACAGGGATCCAGCCCCAGCATTTT. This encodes CASSLKATGIQPQHF.

The CDR3 protein is CSVGTENQPQHF. Here the CDR3 DNA reads TGCAGCGTTGGGACAGAGAATCAGCCCCAGCATTTT. This chain connects TRBV29-1 to TRBJ1-5; a weak D match, TRBD1 (6 bases). With 4 bases removed from V and 4 bases from J, the gap between germline ends came to 8 bases. The germline CDR1 and CDR2 sequences are SQVTM and ANQGSEA. The CDR3 covers 12 residues.

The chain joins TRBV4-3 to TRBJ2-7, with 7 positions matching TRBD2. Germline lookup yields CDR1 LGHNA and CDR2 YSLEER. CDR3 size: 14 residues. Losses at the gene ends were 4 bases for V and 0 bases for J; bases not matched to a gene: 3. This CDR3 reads CASSPGLLSYEQYF. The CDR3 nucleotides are TGCGCCAGCAGCCCGGGACTACTCTCCTACGAGCAGTACTTC.

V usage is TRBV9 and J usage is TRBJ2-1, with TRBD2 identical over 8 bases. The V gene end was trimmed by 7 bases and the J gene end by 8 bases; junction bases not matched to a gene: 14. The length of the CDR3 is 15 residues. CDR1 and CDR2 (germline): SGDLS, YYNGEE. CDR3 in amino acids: CASDSRPTSGDEQFF. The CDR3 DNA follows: TGTGCCAGCGACTCAAGACCCACTAGCGGCGATGAGCAGTTCTTC. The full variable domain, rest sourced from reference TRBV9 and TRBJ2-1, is DSGVTQTPKHLITATGQRVTLRCSPRSGDLSVYWYQQSLDQGLQFLIQYYNGEERAKGNILERFSAQQFPDLHSELNLSSLELGDSALYFCASDSRPTSGDEQFFGPGTRLTVL.

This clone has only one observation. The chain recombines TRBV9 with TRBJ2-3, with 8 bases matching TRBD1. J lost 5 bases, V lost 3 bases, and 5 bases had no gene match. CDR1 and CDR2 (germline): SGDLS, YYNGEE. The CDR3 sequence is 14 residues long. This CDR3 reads CASSAPDREDTQYF. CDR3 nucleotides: TGTGCCAGCAGCGCCCCGGACAGGGAAGATACGCAGTATTTT.

CDR3 in amino acids: CASNNRGTAYGYTF. CDR3 nucleotides: TGTGCCAGCAATAATAGGGGCACAGCCTATGGCTACACCTTC. The rearrangement uses TRBV3-1 (or the pseudogene TRBV3-2) and TRBJ1-2; D possibly corresponds to TRBD1 (5 bases). CDR3 size: 14 residues. CDR1 LGHDT and CDR2 YNNKEL come from the germline V gene (reference sequence). Trimming took 7 bases from V and 4 from J, leaving 16 bases between them.

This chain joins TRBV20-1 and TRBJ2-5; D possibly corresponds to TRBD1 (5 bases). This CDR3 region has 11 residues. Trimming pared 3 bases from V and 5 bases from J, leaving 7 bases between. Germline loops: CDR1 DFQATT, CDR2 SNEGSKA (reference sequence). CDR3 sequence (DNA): TGCAGTGCTAGGCGACAGGAGACCCAGTACTTC. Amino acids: CSARRQETQYF.

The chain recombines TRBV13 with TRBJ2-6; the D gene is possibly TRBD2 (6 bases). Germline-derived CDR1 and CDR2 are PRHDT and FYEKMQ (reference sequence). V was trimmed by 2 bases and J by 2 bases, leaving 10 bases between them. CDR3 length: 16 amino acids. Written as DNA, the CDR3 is TGTGCCAGCAGCTTACAGGGAGGCGCTGGGGCCAACGTCCTGACTTTC. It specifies CASSLQGGAGANVLTF.

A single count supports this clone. The CDR3 loop reads CASSSGTAYSEAFF. The DNA of the CDR3 is TGTGCCAGCAGCTCCGGGACAGCGTACTCGGAAGCTTTCTTT. The chain combines TRBV27 with TRBJ1-1; the match to TRBD1 covers 7 bases. Per germline, CDR1 MNHEY and CDR2 SMNVEV (reference sequence). The CDR3 is made up of 14 amino acids. J gave up 8 bases and V 6 bases, and 12 bases lay outside the gene matches.

The CDR3 spells CASSLYRGEVHEKLFF. The CDR3 region has the DNA TGTGCCAGCAGCCTATACAGGGGAGAGGTGCATGAAAAACTGTTTTTT. The chain combines TRBV28 with TRBJ1-4; 7 bases line up with TRBD1. This CDR3 has 16 residues. With V trimmed by 6 bases and J by 6 bases, 13 bases remained unmatched. From germline, CDR1 is MDHEN and CDR2 SYDVKM.

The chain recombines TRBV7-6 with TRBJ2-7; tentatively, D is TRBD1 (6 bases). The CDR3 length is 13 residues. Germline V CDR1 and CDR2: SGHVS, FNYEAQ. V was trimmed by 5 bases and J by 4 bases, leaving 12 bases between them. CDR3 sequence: CASSLRTDYEQYF. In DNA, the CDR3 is TGTGCCAGCAGCCTCCGGACAGATTACGAGCAGTACTTC.

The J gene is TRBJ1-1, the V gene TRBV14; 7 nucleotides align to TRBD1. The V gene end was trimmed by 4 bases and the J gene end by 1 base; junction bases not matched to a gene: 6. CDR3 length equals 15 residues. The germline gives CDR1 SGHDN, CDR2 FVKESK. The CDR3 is CASSRGRGKNTEAFF. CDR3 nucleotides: TGTGCCAGCAGCCGGGGCAGGGGGAAGAACACTGAAGCTTTCTTT.

The CDR3 DNA sequence: TGTGCCAGCTCGGGACTAGCGGGAGAGGGTGAGCAGTACTTC. Encoded protein: CASSGLAGEGEQYF. The chain combines TRBV18 with TRBJ2-7; 14 bases are a match to TRBD2. The CDR3 is 14 residues long. CDR1 and CDR2 from the germline V gene are KGHSH and LQKENI. V was clipped by 6 bases and J by 7 bases; unmatched bases: 5.

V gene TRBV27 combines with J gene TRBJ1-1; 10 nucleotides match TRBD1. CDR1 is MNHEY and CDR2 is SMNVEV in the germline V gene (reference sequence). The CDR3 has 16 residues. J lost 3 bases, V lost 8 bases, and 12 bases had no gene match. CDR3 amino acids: CASAPVPGQGYTEAFF. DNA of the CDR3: TGTGCCAGCGCCCCCGTGCCGGGACAGGGGTACACTGAAGCTTTCTTT.

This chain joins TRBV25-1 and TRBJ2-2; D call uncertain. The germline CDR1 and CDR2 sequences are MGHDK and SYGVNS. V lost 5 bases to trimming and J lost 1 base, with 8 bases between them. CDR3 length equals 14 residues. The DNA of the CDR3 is TGTGCCAGCAGTAGATCAGTGAACACCGGGGAGCTGTTTTTT. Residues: CASSRSVNTGELFF.

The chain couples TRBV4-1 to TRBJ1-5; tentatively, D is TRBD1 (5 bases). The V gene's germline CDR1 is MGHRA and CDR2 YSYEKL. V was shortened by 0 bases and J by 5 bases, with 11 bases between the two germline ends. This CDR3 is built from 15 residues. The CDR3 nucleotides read TGCGCCAGCAGCCAAGATTGGCCACAGGATCAGCCCCAGCATTTT. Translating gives CASSQDWPQDQPQHF.

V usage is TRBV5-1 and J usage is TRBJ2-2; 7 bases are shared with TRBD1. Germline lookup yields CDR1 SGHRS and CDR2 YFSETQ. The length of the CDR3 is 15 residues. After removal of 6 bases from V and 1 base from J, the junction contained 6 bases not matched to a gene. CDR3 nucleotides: TGCGCCAGCACTCGGACAGGAAGGAACACCGGGGAGCTGTTTTTT. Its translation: CASTRTGRNTGELFF.

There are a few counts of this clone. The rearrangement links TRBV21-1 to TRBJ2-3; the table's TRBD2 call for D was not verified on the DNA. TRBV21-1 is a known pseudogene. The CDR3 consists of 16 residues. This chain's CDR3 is CASSIRTSGVMDTQYF. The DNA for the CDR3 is TGTGCCAGCAGCATCAGGACTAGCGGGGTCATGGATACGCAGTATTTT.